The clone carrying this TCR beta chain was recorded a few times. Its specificity is not known. The data were taken from a study of T-cell memory formation after mild COVID-19. Across the whole study: Largely, the TCR clusters proved donor specific. Study-level findings and limits: Of the contracting clones, CD4+ ones lay mainly in CM and EM, and CD8+ ones in EMRA.

This CDR3 has 15 amino acids. Germline CDR1 SQVTM, CDR2 ANQGSEA. Trimming took off 4 bases at V and 5 bases at J, with 19 bases between the two ends. cDNA libraries for TCR alpha and TCR beta, carrying sample barcodes and UMIs, came from 5'RACE with constant-segment primers. TCRdb called the 5' RACE reads again in MiXCR, with one record for every CDR3 protein. The sample lists 470,000 or so distinct CDR3 sequences, 15% to 25% occurring once. This receptor was identified in an adult woman who had mild COVID-19 (a few samples of this study predate the infection). Cell type and time point are not known. The rearrangement links TRBV29-1 to TRBJ2-3; D may be TRBD1 or TRBD2 (5 bases each). Sequenced input: PBMCs or a T cell subset sorted from them (not recorded which). The CDR3 sequence is CSVVQGVMRRDTQYF. The DNA of the CDR3 is TGCAGCGTTGTGCAGGGAGTAATGCGGCGAGATACGCAGTATTTT.